This T cell receptor (beta chain) was sequenced in a study of shared clonotypes between healthy human individuals. The germline V gene has CDR1 MGHRA and CDR2 YSYEKL. This CDR3 has 15 residues. V shed 4 bases and J 4 bases; nucleotides not matched to a gene: 4. The study's findings and limits: Compared with clonotypes that all four donors shared, non-shared clonotypes had lower generation probabilities. Naive subsets generally had larger estimated richness than memory subsets.

A word on this clone: Antigen: not known.

Participating donors were healthy, HIV-negative adults free of recent acute infections or vaccinations. Execution of the assay was at deep level. Sequenced by immunoSEQ multiplex PCR; TCRdb stores in-frame clones only, minus some. This table has roughly 2.5 million clones, more than 90% appearing once. The source material was naive CD4+ T cells sorted from blood. Stated subset: CD45RA+ positively selected. The chain carries TRBV4-1 and TRBJ2-1; TRBD2 matches at 10 bases. This clonotype was obtained from a man aged 18 to 30 in good health. CDR3 DNA sequence: TGCGCCAGCAGCCCCCCACTAGCGGGATACAATGAGCAGTTCTTC. Translation gives CASSPPLAGYNEQFF.